Below, 23 T cell receptor beta chains from the same sample are listed, as sequenced in a study of T cells in Graves' hyperthyroidism and ophthalmopathy. Amplification of TCR beta CDR3 regions was performed using RNA transcripts as template. The TCR CDR3 was amplified in a first-round RT-PCR using the HTBI primer set. TCRdb re-called the multiplex PCR reads with MiXCR, one entry per CDR3 protein. The table records approximately 430,000 distinct CDR3 sequences, about 14% of them present only once. The sample taken for sequencing was blood. These receptors were obtained from a man younger than 35 with Graves' ophthalmopathy.

This clonotype was found many times. CDR3 region: CASSGGRNNEQFF. The CDR3 DNA follows: TGTGCCAGCAGCGGAGGACGCAACAATGAGCAGTTCTTC. This chain uses TRBV7-3 with TRBJ2-1; D perhaps matches TRBD2 (5 bases). This CDR3 contains 13 residues. With 5 bases removed from V and 5 bases from J, the gap between germline ends came to 10 bases. CDR1 and CDR2 (germline): SGHTA, FQGTGA.

This clonotype was found many times. V gene TRBV4-1 combines with J gene TRBJ2-7, with 7 bases lining up with TRBD2. Germline V gene data show CDR1 as MGHRA and CDR2 as YSYEKL. The CDR3 length is 15 residues. V was clipped by 1 base and J by 2 bases; unmatched bases: 5. The DNA of the CDR3 is TGCGCCAGCAGCCAAGGGGAGGGAGAGCCCTACGAGCAGTACTTC. This encodes CASSQGEGEPYEQYF.

This clonotype showed up many times. The V gene is TRBV2, the J gene TRBJ2-5; D uncertain. The germline gives CDR1 SNHLY, CDR2 FYNNEI. The CDR3 has 12 amino acids. V lost 7 bases, J lost 1 base, and 7 bases lay in between. Written as DNA, the CDR3 is TGTGCCAGCATCTACACCCAAGAGACCCAGTACTTC. Translating it yields CASIYTQETQYF.

The table lists this clonotype with a few counts. The rearrangement uses TRBV28 and TRBJ1-2; 9 nucleotides line up with TRBD1. CDR3 size: 13 residues. Germline V gives CDR1 MDHEN, CDR2 SYDVKM. V shed 6 bases and J 2 bases; nucleotides not matched to a gene: 1. This chain's CDR3 is CASRQGANYGYTF. The CDR3 DNA reads as TGTGCCAGCAGACAGGGGGCCAACTATGGCTACACCTTC.

This clonotype was counted many times. This chain joins TRBV24-1 and TRBJ2-1; 8 bases agree with TRBD1. The germline V gene encodes CDR1 KGHDR and CDR2 SFDVKD. The CDR3 runs 14 residues. With V trimmed by 3 bases and J by 9 bases, 6 bases remained unmatched. Here the CDR3 reads CATSDIQGATEQFF. The CDR3 DNA reads as TGTGCCACCAGTGATATTCAGGGGGCGACTGAGCAGTTCTTC.

The table lists this clonotype with many counts. The chain carries TRBV5-1 and TRBJ1-2; D gene ambiguous. Germline lookup yields CDR1 SGHRS and CDR2 YFSETQ. The CDR3 runs 13 residues. The germline V and J ends were trimmed by 0 bases and 1 base, with 4 bases remaining between them. The CDR3 spells CASSLGFNYGYTF. In DNA, the CDR3 is TGCGCCAGCAGCTTGGGGTTTAACTATGGCTACACCTTC.

This clonotype was counted many times. The rearrangement joins TRBV2 to TRBJ2-1, with 7 bases lining up with TRBD2. V lost 4 bases, J lost 1 base, and 10 bases stayed unmatched. The CDR3 is 17 residues long. CDR1 is SNHLY, CDR2 FYNNEI, per germline. The DNA for the CDR3 is TGTGCCAGCAGTGCGCGAGGGAGGGTACTATCCTACAATGAGCAGTTCTTC. This translates into CASSARGRVLSYNEQFF. The entire variable domain, with the rest obtained from reference TRBV2 and TRBJ2-1, is as follows: EPEVTQTPSHQVTQMGQEVILRCVPISNHLYFYWYRQILGQKVEFLVSFYNNEISEKSEIFDDQFSVERPDGSNFTLKIRSTKLEDSAMYFCASSARGRVLSYNEQFFGPGTRLTVL.

This clonotype has a count of ten or more. The gene calls are TRBV29-1 and TRBJ2-5; TRBD2 might be the D (5 bases). CDR1 is SQVTM, CDR2 ANQGSEA, per germline. V lost 5 bases to trimming and J lost 4 bases, with 17 bases between them. The CDR3 has 14 amino acids. In nucleotides, the CDR3 is TGCAGCGTTAACCAAAAACTAGTGGCAGAGACCCAGTACTTC. Protein product: CSVNQKLVAETQYF.

This clonotype was seen more than once but under ten times. V and J are TRBV30 and TRBJ2-7; possible D gene TRBD2, 6 bases. In germline, CDR1 is GTSNPN, CDR2 SVGIG (reference sequence). Trimming pared 0 bases from V and 4 bases from J, leaving 13 bases between. The CDR3 has 14 residues. CDR3 DNA sequence: TGTGCCTGGAGTGTTGGAGGGGAAAGGTACGAGCAGTACTTC. It encodes CAWSVGGERYEQYF.

Points on this clonotype: One end of the junction fails to match germline, which may point to a read error. The rearrangement uses TRBV6-9 and TRBJ2-1; D possibly matches TRBD1 or TRBD2 (5 bases each). Per the germline V gene, CDR1 is MNHGY and CDR2 is SVAAGI. The length of the CDR3 is 15 residues. The CDR3, as DNA: TGCGCCAGCGGTCCCCCGGGACCGCCCAACAATGAGCAGTTCTTC. Amino acids: CASGPPGPPNNEQFF.

The genes are TRBV24-1 and TRBJ2-1; D unresolved. V was shortened by 3 bases and J by 6 bases, with 14 bases between the two germline ends. This CDR3 spans 15 amino acids. Germline V gene lookup returns CDR1 KGHDR and CDR2 SFDVKD. This chain's CDR3 is CATSDIPSGRNEQFF. The DNA of the CDR3 is TGTGCCACCAGTGATATACCCTCCGGTCGCAATGAGCAGTTCTTC.

This clonotype was picked up many times. The rearrangement joins TRBV12-3 or TRBV12-4 to TRBJ1-1, with 8 bases that match TRBD1. The CDR3 runs 16 residues. After removal of 7 bases from V and 1 base from J, the junction contained 11 bases not matched to a gene. The CDR3 loop is CASIPGQGKGNTEAFF. The CDR3 bases are TGTGCCAGCATTCCCGGACAGGGAAAAGGGAACACTGAAGCTTTCTTT.

About this clonotype itself: One end of the junction does not line up with germline, which may come from a read error. The chain has TRBV6-6 and TRBJ2-5; 7 bases agree with TRBD2. The CDR3 has 17 amino acids. The germline CDR1 and CDR2 sequences are MNHNY and SVGAGI (reference sequence). CDR3 sequence reads: CASSYSIRLAPQETQCF. DNA for the CDR3: TGTGCCAGCAGTTACTCTATCCGACTAGCTCCTCAAGAGACCCAGTGCTTC.

This clonotype appeared a few times. This chain joins TRBV11-2 and TRBJ2-7; D is undetermined. From germline, CDR1 is SGHAT and CDR2 FQNNGV. V was pared by 5 bases and J by 6 bases, with 11 bases between. The CDR3 has 12 residues. The DNA of the CDR3 is TGTGCCAGCAGCCCCCCGGGCTGCGAGCAGTACTTC. Translation: CASSPPGCEQYF.

This sequence joins TRBV5-4 and TRBJ2-1; 7 positions match TRBD2. CDR1 and CDR2 from the germline V gene are SGHNT and YYREEE (reference sequence). The trim removed 3 bases at V and 0 bases at J, leaving 9 bases unmatched. The CDR3 sequence is 17 residues long. The DNA for the CDR3 is TGTGCCAGCAGCTACTTTGGAGCGGGGAGCTCCTACAATGAGCAGTTCTTC. It is translated as CASSYFGAGSSYNEQFF.

Many counts were recorded for this clonotype. The rearrangement links TRBV11-2 to TRBJ2-1, with D perhaps TRBD2 (6 bases). The germline gives CDR1 SGHAT, CDR2 FQNNGV. V was shortened by 6 bases and J by 0 bases, with 15 bases between the two germline ends. The CDR3 sequence is 16 residues long. In nucleotides, the CDR3 is TGTGCCAGCAGGGGGGGACTCCGTAGCTCCTACAATGAGCAGTTCTTC. Translated, it gives CASRGGLRSSYNEQFF.

This clonotype was seen a single time. The chain couples TRBV27 to TRBJ2-3, with 14 bases fitting TRBD2. The germline V gene has CDR1 MNHEY and CDR2 SMNVEV (reference sequence). V trimming: 7 bases; J trimming: 3 bases; junction bases outside the gene matches: 12. The CDR3 spans 18 residues. This CDR3 is CASNPGGLAGVGTDTQYF. The DNA of the CDR3 is TGTGCCAGCAACCCGGGGGGACTAGCGGGAGTGGGGACAGATACGCAGTATTTT.

To note about this clonotype: Given a much more abundant clone one base away, this may be a read error. The chain carries TRBV29-1 and TRBJ2-7; D gene ambiguous. Germline V gives CDR1 SQVTM, CDR2 ANQGSEA. V shed 1 base and J shed 1 base, with 8 bases lying between them. This CDR3 is 13 amino acids long. The CDR3 DNA reads TGCAGCGTTGAAGGGGGTGTGTCCTACGAGCAGTACTTC. Amino acid sequence: CSVEGGVSYEQYF.

This clonotype was counted ten times or more. The chain is built from TRBV2 and TRBJ2-7; 7 bases map to TRBD1. V was pared by 8 bases and J by 6 bases, with 4 bases of the junction left unmatched. Germline V gene lookup returns CDR1 SNHLY and CDR2 FYNNEI. CDR3 length: 11 amino acids. As DNA, the CDR3 is TGTGCCAGCGACAGGGACGGCGAGCAGTACTTC. It yields the protein CASDRDGEQYF.

The chain employs TRBV7-9 and TRBJ2-2; the match to TRBD1 covers 10 bases. Losses at the gene ends were 1 base for V and 7 bases for J; bases not matched to a gene: 3. The CDR3 sequence is 15 residues long. Germline lookup yields CDR1 SEHNR and CDR2 FQNEAQ (reference sequence). CDR3 DNA sequence: TGTGCCAGCAGCTTAGTGACAGGGGGCATCGGGGAGCTGTTTTTT. Translated: CASSLVTGGIGELFF. The full variable domain, its missing parts supplied by reference TRBV7-9 and TRBJ2-2, is DTGVSQNPRHKITKRGQNVTFRCDPISEHNRLYWYRQTLGQGPEFLTYFQNEAQLEKSRLLSDRFSAERPKGSFSTLEIQRTEQGDSAMYLCASSLVTGGIGELFFGEGSRLTVL.

The sample holds a few counts of this clonotype. The CDR3 DNA reads as TGTGCCAGCACCCCATTTGGGACGGCAAACCCTGGTACGCAGTATTTT. Its translation: CASTPFGTANPGTQYF. The rearrangement uses TRBV27 and TRBJ2-3; D assignment may be TRBD1 or TRBD2 (5 bases each). The CDR3 spans 16 residues. The ends were cut back, 7 bases at V and 8 bases at J, with 25 bases in the middle. Per the germline V gene, CDR1 is MNHEY and CDR2 is SMNVEV (reference sequence).

This clonotype has ten or more counts. J is TRBJ2-3 and V is TRBV11-1; 8 positions match TRBD2. After removal of 2 bases from V and 0 bases from J, the junction contained 4 bases not matched to a gene. Germline V lookup: CDR1 SGHAT, CDR2 FQDESV (reference sequence). The CDR3 runs to 16 residues. For the CDR3, the DNA is TGTGCCAGCAGCTTATTAGCGGGGCGTAGCACAGATACGCAGTATTTT. Amino acid sequence: CASSLLAGRSTDTQYF.

This clonotype was counted at least ten times. As DNA, the CDR3 is TGCGCCAGCAGCTTAGGGTTTTTACCTGAAGCTTTCTTT. Translating it yields CASSLGFLPEAFF. The chain combines TRBV5-1 with TRBJ1-1; D gene uncertain. The CDR3 totals 13 residues. Germline loops: CDR1 SGHRS, CDR2 YFSETQ. Deletions cut 2 bases from V and 6 bases from J, with 11 bases between.